The present entry profiles one T cell receptor beta chain with its context. At one of its ends the junction is not consistent with the germline gene, which may arise from a read error. The data were obtained in a study of blood T cell repertoires in COVID-19. Study-wide background: There were acute and convalescent COVID-19 samples, and they came from the United States, Italy and Spain. T cells, B-cell-depleted T cells, or PBMCs supplied cDNA or gDNA.

The CDR3 is 14 amino acids. Germline V CDR1 and CDR2: SSHAT, FNYEAQ (reference sequence). Methods used by the authors: Reference gene primer amplification gave nucleated cell count estimates. The repertoire was sequenced with immunoSEQ multiplex PCR; TCRdb's copy has only in-frame clones and lacks some. V and J calls and clone size follow that table, whereas D and trimming were derived from the DNA. The table lists 200,000 to 250,000 clones, 80% to 85% of them singletons. Sequencing input: peripheral blood. The source of this sequence is a man aged 25-45 years with active or convalescent COVID-19. J is TRBJ2-2 and V is TRBV7-7, with D possibly TRBD1 on 6 matching bases. Here the CDR3 reads CASSLVGGTGELFF. The DNA of the CDR3 is TGTGCTAGCAGCTTAGTAGGGGGCACCGGGGAGCTGTTTTTT.